This section outlines one T cell receptor beta chain sequence together with its context. Its antigen is not identified. The sample belongs to a study of T cell responses to AZD1222 COVID-19 vaccine. Study findings and constraints: Vaccine-associated CD4 TCRs ranged over spike, dominating at 160-218 and 743-854.

Sequenced by immunoSEQ multiplex PCR; TCRdb stores in-frame clones only, minus some. The repertoire holds about 210,000 clones, 85% to 95% seen once, with 1% to 1.5% in the top ten. Per the germline V gene, CDR1 is SGHRS and CDR2 is YFSETQ. This CDR3 comprises 17 residues. Losses at the gene ends were 0 bases for V and 0 bases for J; bases not matched to a gene: 6. The chain carries TRBV5-1 and TRBJ1-2, with TRBD1 matching 9 bases. The receptor was isolated from an adult in good health. The specimen comprised peripheral blood, sampled on day 0 of AZD1222 vaccination. The CDR3, as DNA: TGCGCCAGCAGCTTGGACAGGGGGCATCTCTCTAACTATGGCTACACCTTC. Translation: CASSLDRGHLSNYGYTF.